The rows below give T cell receptor beta chains drawn from one sample of a study of CD8+ T cells in alopecia areata. Some clones are missing from TCRdb's copy, which holds only in-frame ones; the method was immunoSEQ multiplex PCR. The data hold 180,000 or so clones, with roughly 60% observed a single time. The starting material was CD4+ T cells sorted from blood, obtained at week 0. These receptors came from a human donor with alopecia areata. Both conserved end residues are part of each CDR3. Each record gives: D gene, CDR3 length, J gene, V gene, clone size, CDR3 DNA, CDR3 protein. D genes are given only for firm matches. The listing skips clone size in some rows; elsewhere it reads once, few, many or a size class.

NA 15 TRBJ2-1 TRBV5-1 NA TGCGCCAGCAGCTCTACTCCAGCCCCATACAATGAGCAGTTCTTC CASSSTPAPYNEQFF
TRBD1 13 TRBJ1-2 TRBV30 NA TGTGCCTGGAGTGCAGACAGGGGGTATGGCTACACCTTC CAWSADRGYGYTF
NA 14 TRBJ2-7 TRBV15 NA TGTGCCACCAGCAGAGAGGGGGCGATGGCGGAGCAGTACTTC CATSREGAMAEQYF
TRBD2 14 TRBJ2-3 TRBV29-1 few TGCAGCGTATGGGGGGGTAGGTTCACAGATACGCAGTATTTT CSVWGGRFTDTQYF
TRBD1 13 TRBJ1-4 TRBV14 NA TGTGCCAGCAACAGGGGGCCGGGGGAAAAACTGTTTTTT CASNRGPGEKLFF
NA 11 TRBJ2-1 TRBV20-1 NA TGCAGTGCTAGAATCCTCAATGAGCAGTTCTTC CSARILNEQFF
NA 14 TRBJ1-1 TRBV14 NA TGTGCCAGCAGCCAAGTCACAGGGAGGACTGAAGCTTTCTTT CASSQVTGRTEAFF
NA 14 TRBJ2-3 TRBV30 NA TGTGCCTGGAGTGACAGGTCCTACACAGATACGCAGTATTTT CAWSDRSYTDTQYF
NA 14 TRBJ1-2 TRBV4-3 NA TGCGCCAGCAGCCACCGCGGGACACCGGTCGGCTACACCTTC CASSHRGTPVGYTF
NA 13 TRBJ1-1 TRBV30 few TGTGCCTGTACAAGGGACCGGAACACTGAAGCTTTCTTT CACTRDRNTEAFF
NA 15 TRBJ2-2 TRBV29-1 NA TGCAGCGTTGCCCTAATCGTGAGGGGAACCGGGGAGCTGTTTTTT CSVALIVRGTGELFF
NA 13 TRBJ2-5 TRBV5-1 few TGCGCCAGCAGCTTGAATAGTTTAGAGACCCAGTACTTC CASSLNSLETQYF
NA 11 TRBJ1-1 TRBV29-1 few TGCAGCGTTCCAGTGAACACTGAAGCTTTCTTT CSVPVNTEAFF
NA 12 TRBJ2-7 TRBV7-9 NA TGTGCCAGCGCACAGGTGTCCTACGAGCAGTACTTC CASAQVSYEQYF
NA 13 TRBJ2-5 TRBV2 NA TGTGCCAGCCGCGGGACGTCCCAAGAGACCCAGTACTTC CASRGTSQETQYF
TRBD1 13 TRBJ2-5 TRBV9 NA TGTGCCAGCAGCCCGGGACAGCAAGAGACCCAGTACTTC CASSPGQQETQYF
NA 17 TRBJ2-3 TRBV27 once TGTGCCAGCAGTTTATCGGGGGTGGTGGGCCACACAGATACGCAGTATTTT CASSLSGVVGHTDTQYF
TRBD1 15 TRBJ1-6 TRBV5-1 NA TGCGCCAGCAGCTTGATGCAGGGGGAAAGTTCACCCCTCCACTTT CASSLMQGESSPLHF
NA 11 TRBJ1-1 TRBV20-1 NA TGCAGTGCTAGTCCCGTATATGAAGCTTTCTTT CSASPVYEAFF
NA 12 TRBJ2-2 TRBV19 NA TGTGCCAGTACTAGTCCCACCGGGGAGCTGTTTTTT CASTSPTGELFF
TRBD1 14 TRBJ2-7 TRBV5-1 few TGCGCCAGCCAGGAAGCAGGGGGAGATGGAGAGCAGTACTTC CASQEAGGDGEQYF
NA 12 TRBJ1-2 TRBV29-1 NA TGCAGCGTTGAAGGGACAGTCGGCGGCTACACCTTC CSVEGTVGGYTF
NA 13 TRBJ1-2 TRBV29-1 NA TGCAGCGTTGAAGACAGGGAATTTCGAGGCTACACCTTC CSVEDREFRGYTF
NA 12 TRBJ2-1 TRBV5-1 NA TGCGCCAGCAGGGCAGGCAACAATGAGCAGTTCTTC CASRAGNNEQFF
NA 13 TRBJ2-5 TRBV6-6 few TGTGCCAGCAGTCGGGACATCCAGGAGACCCAGTACTTC CASSRDIQETQYF
NA 14 TRBJ2-1 TRBV10-3 NA TGTGCCATCAGTGAAACAGGTCAATGGAATGAGCAGTTCTTC CAISETGQWNEQFF
NA 14 TRBJ1-2 TRBV10-3 NA TGTGCCATCAGTGAGAGAAGGACAGACCATGGCTACACCTTC CAISERRTDHGYTF
NA 11 TRBJ1-4 TRBV30 NA TGTGCCTGGAGTACATCAGAAAAACTGTTTTTT CAWSTSEKLFF
NA 16 TRBJ2-3 TRBV29-1 few TGCAGCGTTGAAGGATTACAGCAAACGAACACAGATACGCAGTATTTT CSVEGLQQTNTDTQYF
NA 16 TRBJ1-1 TRBV7-6 NA TGTGCCAGCAGCCCTTTCGCGGCAGGGATGAACACTGAAGCTTTCTTT CASSPFAAGMNTEAFF
NA 12 TRBJ1-1 TRBV30 NA TGTGCCTGGCGAGACCTGAACACTGAAGCTTTCTTT CAWRDLNTEAFF
NA 15 TRBJ2-3 TRBV5-1 NA TGCGCCAGCAGCTTGGATGGTAGCTACACAGATACGCAGTATTTT CASSLDGSYTDTQYF